The 10 T cell receptor beta chains presented below share a single source sample, sequenced in a study of blood T cells in healthy people across ages. Together with a sample-barcoded 5' primer, a J-beta primer mix was included in a second PCR lasting about 7 to 11 cycles. Each CDR3 protein gets one entry after TCRdb re-called the 5' RACE reads with MiXCR. The table shows approximately 810,000 distinct CDR3 sequences, with around 30% occurring only once. Sequences were obtained from blood. The receptor source for this set is a woman of 80 years or more in good health.

With regard to this clonotype: This clone may be a read error of a much larger clone one base away. The chain links TRBV7-9 to TRBJ2-1; D is unclear. Germline-derived CDR1 and CDR2 are SEHNR and FQNEAQ (reference sequence). CDR3 size: 15 residues. V was cut by 3 bases and J by 9 bases, with 18 bases left in between. The CDR3 loop is CASSLTTYERTEQFF. CDR3 DNA sequence: TGTGCCAGCAGCTTGACAACCTATGAGAGGACTGAGCAGTTCTTC.

This clonotype has just a few counts. The chain has TRBV20-1 and TRBJ1-1; a possible D gene is TRBD1 (5 bases). The germline V gene has CDR1 DFQATT and CDR2 SNEGSKA (reference sequence). This CDR3 has 14 residues. V lost 6 bases to trimming and J lost 3 bases, with 17 bases between them. DNA for the CDR3: TGCAGTGCCCCCTCGGGGACCTTGGACACTGAAGCTTTCTTT. This codes for CSAPSGTLDTEAFF.

Ten or more counts support this clonotype. This CDR3 is CASSQASGAYF. The DNA for the CDR3 is TGTGCCAGCAGCCAAGCTAGCGGGGCGTACTTC. The V gene is TRBV3-1, the J gene TRBJ2-5, with 9 positions matching TRBD2. From germline, CDR1 is LGHDT and CDR2 YNNKEL (reference sequence). This CDR3 is 11 amino acids long. Germline trimming cut 1 base from V and 13 bases from J; bases unmatched to any gene: 1.

This clonotype was detected only a few times. The chain uses TRBV11-2 and TRBJ1-1; D possibly corresponds to TRBD1 (5 bases). The V and J ends lost 5 bases and 5 bases respectively, with 18 bases between them. The CDR3 runs to 15 residues. Germline lookup yields CDR1 SGHAT and CDR2 FQNNGV. This chain's CDR3 is CASSPTTGFWTEAFF. The CDR3 DNA reads TGTGCCAGCAGCCCTACCACAGGTTTTTGGACTGAAGCTTTCTTT.

V and J are TRBV6-6 and TRBJ1-4; D is unclear. CDR1 and CDR2 (germline): MNHNY, SVGAGI (reference sequence). The V and J ends lost 8 bases and 7 bases respectively, with 20 bases between them. The CDR3 runs to 15 residues. Written as DNA, the CDR3 is TGTGCCAGCGTTCCGGCCTTACTCACTCTTGAAAAACTGTTTTTT. Translating it yields CASVPALLTLEKLFF.

Concerning this clonotype: No conserved phenylalanine or tryptophan is present at the end of the CDR3, so a read error is the likely explanation. The chain links TRBV6-2 or TRBV6-3 to TRBJ2-3; D might be TRBD2 (5 bases). V was cut by 2 bases and J by 0 bases, with 18 bases left in between. The V gene's germline CDR1 is MNHEY and CDR2 SVGEGT. The CDR3 contains 18 residues. CDR3 amino acids: CASSYRIGLSTSTDTQYC. For the CDR3, the DNA is TGTGCCAGCAGTTACAGAATTGGACTCTCAACTAGCACAGATACGCAGTATTGT.

The table lists this clonotype with a few counts. A much larger clone lies one base from this, so it may be a read error. The rearrangement uses TRBV20-1 and TRBJ2-1; D is unclear. Per the germline V gene, CDR1 is DFQATT and CDR2 is SNEGSKA (reference sequence). The CDR3 has 10 amino acids. Between the trimmed V and J ends, which lost 1 base and 8 bases, there was a span of 3 bases. CDR3 DNA: TGCAGTGCTAGAGCGGATGAGCAGTTCTTC. Its translation: CSARADEQFF.

The chain uses TRBV14 and TRBJ2-3; 7 bases map to TRBD2. Germline CDR1 reads SGHDN; CDR2 reads FVKESK. The V gene end was trimmed by 0 bases and the J gene end by 8 bases; junction bases not matched to a gene: 8. This CDR3 contains 15 residues. CDR3: CASSQDTGGYGTQYF. The CDR3 coding sequence is TGTGCCAGCAGCCAAGATACGGGAGGTTATGGTACGCAGTATTTT.

In this sample, this clonotype turned up a few times. V usage is TRBV7-2 and J usage is TRBJ1-2, with unresolved D. Germline V gene sequence: CDR1 SGHTA, CDR2 FQGNSA. V was shortened by 1 base and J by 2 bases, with 8 bases between the two germline ends. This CDR3 contains 14 residues. The CDR3 nucleotides read TGTGCCAGCAGCTTAGGACGGCTGAACTATGGCTACACCTTC. It specifies CASSLGRLNYGYTF.

This clonotype was seen many times. The chain couples TRBV9 to TRBJ1-2; no firm D call. This CDR3 is 11 amino acids long. The germline gives CDR1 SGDLS, CDR2 YYNGEE. Trimming left V 3 bases short and J 1 base short, with 1 base between. CDR3 sequence (DNA): TGTGCCAGCAGCGATAACTATGGCTACACCTTC. Translated, it gives CASSDNYGYTF. Using reference TRBV9 and TRBJ1-2 for the parts outside the CDR3, the full variable domain is DSGVTQTPKHLITATGQRVTLRCSPRSGDLSVYWYQQSLDQGLQFLIQYYNGEERAKGNILERFSAQQFPDLHSELNLSSLELGDSALYFCASSDNYGYTFGSGTRLTVV.